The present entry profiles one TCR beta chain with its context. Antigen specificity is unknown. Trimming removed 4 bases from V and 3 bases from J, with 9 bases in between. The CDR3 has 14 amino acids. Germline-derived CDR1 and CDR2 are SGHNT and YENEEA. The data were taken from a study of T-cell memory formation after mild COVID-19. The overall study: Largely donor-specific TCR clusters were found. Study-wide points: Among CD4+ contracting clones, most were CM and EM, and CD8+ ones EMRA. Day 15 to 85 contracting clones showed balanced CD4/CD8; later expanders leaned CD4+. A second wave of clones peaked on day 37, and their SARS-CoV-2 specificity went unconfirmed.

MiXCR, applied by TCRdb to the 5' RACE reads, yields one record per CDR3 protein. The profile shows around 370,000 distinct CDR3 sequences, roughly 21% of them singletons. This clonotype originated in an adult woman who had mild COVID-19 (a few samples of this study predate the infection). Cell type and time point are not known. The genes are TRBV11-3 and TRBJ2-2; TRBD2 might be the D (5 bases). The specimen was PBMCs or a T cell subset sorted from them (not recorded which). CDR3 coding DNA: TGTGCCAGCAGCTCTCGAGGGTACACCGGGGAGCTGTTTTTT. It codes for CASSSRGYTGELFF.